The clone carrying this T cell receptor (beta chain) has ten or more counts. The antigen is not known. TCRdb reanalysed the 5' RACE reads using MiXCR and keeps one entry per CDR3 protein. The sample holds 300,000 to 400,000 distinct CDR3 sequences, over 25% seen once. The three twin pairs were reared together, likely meeting the same infections. The data derive from a study of identical twins' blood T cells. The study's findings and limits: Out-of-frame TCRbeta clonotypes reportedly had markedly more similar V usage in twins than unrelated donors.

The CDR3 runs 16 residues. With 4 bases removed from V and 1 base from J, the gap between germline ends came to 12 bases. Germline CDR1 is SGHRS and CDR2 is YFSETQ. The sequencing input was PBMCs. The rearrangement links TRBV5-1 to TRBJ1-6; possibly TRBD1 for D (5 bases). This receptor was identified in a woman aged 18-49 years in good health. In DNA, the CDR3 is TGCGCCAGCAGCAGGGACCCAGCGTCCTATAATTCACCCCTCCACTTT. Its translation is CASSRDPASYNSPLHF.